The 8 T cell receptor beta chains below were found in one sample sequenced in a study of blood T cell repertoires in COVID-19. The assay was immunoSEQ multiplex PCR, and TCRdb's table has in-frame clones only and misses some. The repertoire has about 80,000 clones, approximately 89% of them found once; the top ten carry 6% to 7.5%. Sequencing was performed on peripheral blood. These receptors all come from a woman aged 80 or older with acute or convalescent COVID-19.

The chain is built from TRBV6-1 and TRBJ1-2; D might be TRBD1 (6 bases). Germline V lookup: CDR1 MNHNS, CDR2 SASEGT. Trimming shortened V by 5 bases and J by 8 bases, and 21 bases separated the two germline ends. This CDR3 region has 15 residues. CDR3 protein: CASSRRGGDPTGYTF. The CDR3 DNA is TGTGCCAGCAGTCGGAGGGGGGGGGACCCGACGGGCTACACCTTC.

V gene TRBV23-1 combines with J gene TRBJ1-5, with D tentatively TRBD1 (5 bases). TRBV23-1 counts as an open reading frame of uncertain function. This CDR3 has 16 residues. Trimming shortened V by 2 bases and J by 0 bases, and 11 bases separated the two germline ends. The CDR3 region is CASSQPGQDSNQPQHF. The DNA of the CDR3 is TGCGCCAGCAGTCAACCTGGACAAGATAGCAATCAGCCCCAGCATTTT.

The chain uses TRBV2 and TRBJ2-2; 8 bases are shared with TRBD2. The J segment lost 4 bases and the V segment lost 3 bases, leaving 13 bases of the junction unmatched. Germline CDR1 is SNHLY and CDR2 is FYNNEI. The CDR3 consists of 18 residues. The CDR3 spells CASSDGVRASGSTGELFF. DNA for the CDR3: TGTGCCAGCAGTGATGGTGTACGGGCCAGCGGGAGCACCGGGGAGCTGTTTTTT.

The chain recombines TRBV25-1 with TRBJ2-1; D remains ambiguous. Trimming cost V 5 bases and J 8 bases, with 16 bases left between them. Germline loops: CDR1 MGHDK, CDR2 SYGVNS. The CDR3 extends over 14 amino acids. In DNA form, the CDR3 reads TGTGCCAGCAGTTTCCCCGGTGGAGTGTATGAGCAGTTCTTC. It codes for CASSFPGGVYEQFF.

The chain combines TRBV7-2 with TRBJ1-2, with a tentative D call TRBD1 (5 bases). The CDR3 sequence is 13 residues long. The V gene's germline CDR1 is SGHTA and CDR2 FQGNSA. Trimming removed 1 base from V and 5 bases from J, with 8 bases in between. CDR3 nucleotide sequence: TGTGCCAGCAGCTTAGAGCAGGGTTATGGCTACACCTTC. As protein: CASSLEQGYGYTF.

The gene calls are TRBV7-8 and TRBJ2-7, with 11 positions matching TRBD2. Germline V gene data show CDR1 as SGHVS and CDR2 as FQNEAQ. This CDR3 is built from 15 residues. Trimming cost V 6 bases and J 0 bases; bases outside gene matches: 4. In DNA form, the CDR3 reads TGTGCCAGCAGTTCAACTAGCGGGAGCTCCTACGAGCAGTACTTC. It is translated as CASSSTSGSSYEQYF. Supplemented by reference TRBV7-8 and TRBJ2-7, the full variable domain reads GAGVSQSPRYKVAKRGQDVALRCDPISGHVSLFWYQQALGQGPEFLTYFQNEAQLDKSGLPSDRFFAERPEGSVSTLKIQRTQQEDSAVYLCASSSTSGSSYEQYFGPGTRLTVT.

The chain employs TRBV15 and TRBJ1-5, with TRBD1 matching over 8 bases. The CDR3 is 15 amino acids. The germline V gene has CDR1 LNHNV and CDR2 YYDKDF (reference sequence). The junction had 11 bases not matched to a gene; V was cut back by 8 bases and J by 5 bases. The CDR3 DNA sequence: TGTGCCACCCACAATACAGGGGGATTTGATCAGCCCCAGCATTTT. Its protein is CATHNTGGFDQPQHF.

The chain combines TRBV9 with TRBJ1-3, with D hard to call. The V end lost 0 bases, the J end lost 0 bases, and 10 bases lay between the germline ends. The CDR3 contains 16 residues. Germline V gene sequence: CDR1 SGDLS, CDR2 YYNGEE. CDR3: CASSVAGSISGNTIYF. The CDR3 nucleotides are TGTGCCAGCAGCGTAGCAGGTTCGATCTCTGGAAACACCATATATTTT. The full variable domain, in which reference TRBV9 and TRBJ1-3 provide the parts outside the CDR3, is DSGVTQTPKHLITATGQRVTLRCSPRSGDLSVYWYQQSLDQGLQFLIQYYNGEERAKGNILERFSAQQFPDLHSELNLSSLELGDSALYFCASSVAGSISGNTIYFGEGSWLTVV.